This T cell receptor beta chain was found in a study of shared clonotypes between healthy human individuals. V lost 6 bases and J 5 bases, leaving 15 bases between the germline ends. The CDR3 sequence is 14 residues long. Germline CDR1 and CDR2: MDHEN and SYDVKM. All donors were healthy HIV-negative adults lacking recent acute infections or vaccinations. This table comes from immunoSEQ multiplex PCR, and its TCRdb copy is limited to in-frame clones, with some not included. Found here are about 660,000 clones, around 74% of them singletons; the top ten hold approximately 1.6%. Sequenced sample: memory CD4+ T cells sorted from blood. Subset: CD45RA-negative fraction. This clonotype was obtained from a woman in her twenties or thirties in good health. V gene TRBV28 combines with J gene TRBJ2-3, with a weak D call TRBD1 (7 bases). The CDR3 region is CASSPRRGQDTQYF. CDR3 sequence (DNA): TGTGCCAGCAGCCCCAGGAGGGGGCAAGATACGCAGTATTTT.